Each of the 17 T cell receptor beta chains below was sequenced from the same sample in a study of tumor-infiltrating lymphocytes in primary liver carcinoma. With around 520 ng total RNA as template and a constant-region primer, TCR beta cDNA was made. Employing slightly modified ARM-PCR, three nested multiplex PCR rounds were run, and these gave rise to the TCR beta libraries. Researchers ran the first two PCR rounds for roughly 11 cycles each with TRBV1-TRBV30 forward primers and a C-beta reverse primer. TCRdb re-called the multiplex PCR reads through MiXCR, storing one row per CDR3 protein. Among about 300,000 distinct CDR3 sequences listed, about 62% were seen once. Out of unsorted whole blood came the blood RNA, and germline DNA was extracted as well. Sequences were obtained from peripheral blood. The source of these receptors is a man aged 40-50 years with primary liver carcinoma and hepatitis B virus infection.

A note on this clonotype: At one end the junction does not follow the germline gene, possibly because of a read error. The V gene is TRBV5-1, the J gene TRBJ2-1; TRBD2 matches 8 bases. The CDR3 consists of 15 residues. From germline, CDR1 is SGHRS and CDR2 YFSETQ. The CDR3 sequence: CASSPGTRGVGERFF. CDR3 coding DNA: TGCGCCAGCAGCCCCGGGACTAGAGGGGTTGGTGAGCGGTTCTTC.

A remark on this clonotype: As the CDR3 is not closed by the conserved phenylalanine or tryptophan, this likely results from a read error. The rearrangement joins TRBV4-3 to TRBJ1-6, with D unclear. CDR1 and CDR2 from the germline V gene are LGHNA and YSLEER. The CDR3 is 13 residues long. CDR3 nucleotides: TGCGCCAGCAGTCAAGATTCTTCTTCACCCCTCCACATT. Protein sequence: CASSQDSSSPLHI.

As to this clonotype: A much larger clone differs from this one at a single base, so this may be a read error. The rearrangement uses TRBV13 and TRBJ2-7; 8 positions match TRBD1. Germline V gene data show CDR1 as PRHDT and CDR2 as FYEKMQ (reference sequence). This CDR3 contains 14 residues. CDR3 sequence (DNA): TGTGCCAGCACCTTATGGGGACAGGTCTACGAGCAGTACTTC. This translates into CASTLWGQVYEQYF.

Worth noting for this clonotype: It may be a read error: a sequence one base away is much more abundant. The V gene is TRBV5-5, the J gene TRBJ2-3, with TRBD2 matching 12 bases. The CDR3 length is 16 residues. Germline-derived CDR1 and CDR2 are SGHKS and YYEKEE (reference sequence). The CDR3, as DNA: TGTGCCAGCAGCTTTCTAGCGGGAGGGGGCACAGATACGCAGTGTTTT. Its protein is CASSFLAGGGTDTQCF.

As to this clonotype: Lacking the conserved final phenylalanine or tryptophan, this CDR3 likely reflects a read error. J is TRBJ2-1 and V is TRBV30; the match to TRBD2 covers 15 bases. Germline lookup yields CDR1 GTSNPN and CDR2 SVGIG (reference sequence). The CDR3 totals 16 residues. The CDR3 loop is CDWSGTSGGTYNEQFY. DNA for the CDR3: TGTGACTGGAGTGGGACTAGCGGGGGGACCTACAATGAGCAGTTCTAC.

As for this clonotype: This is likely a read error, given that the CDR3 carries no conserved phenylalanine or tryptophan at its end. The V and J genes are TRBV11-2 and TRBJ1-6, with 7 bases identical to TRBD1. Germline CDR1 and CDR2: SGHAT and FQNNGV. This CDR3 is built from 16 residues. The V and J ends lost 3 bases and 9 bases, in that order; junction bases with no gene match: 11. The DNA of the CDR3 is TGTGCCAGCAGCTTCGCCGCCGGGACAGCGAGTTCACCCCTCCACCTT. Translation gives CASSFAAGTASSPLHL.

The gene calls are TRBV20-1 and TRBJ2-1, with 15 bases that match TRBD2. CDR1 DFQATT and CDR2 SNEGSKA come from the germline V gene (reference sequence). This CDR3 is built from 15 residues. The V gene end was trimmed by 6 bases and the J gene end by 6 bases; junction bases not matched to a gene: 6. CDR3 protein: CSAPRTSGRANEQFF. CDR3 nucleotides: TGCAGTGCCCCCAGGACTAGCGGGAGGGCCAATGAGCAGTTCTTC.

Concerning this clonotype: A junction boundary mismatches the germline segment, possibly from a read error. The chain joins TRBV11-2 to TRBJ2-1, with a possible D match to TRBD2 (7 bases). CDR3 length: 16 residues. CDR1 SGHAT and CDR2 FQNNGV come from the germline V gene. CDR3 protein: CASSLGGRGAYNEQSF. CDR3 DNA: TGTGCCAGCAGCTTAGGCGGCCGGGGGGCCTACAATGAGCAGTCCTTC. The whole variable domain, filled in from reference TRBV11-2 and TRBJ2-1, reads EAGVAQSPRYKIIEKRQSVAFWCNPISGHATLYWYQQILGQGPKLLIQFQNNGVVDDSQLPKDRFSAERLKGVDSTLKIQPAKLEDSAVYLCASSLGGRGAYNEQSFGPGTRLTVL.

Note on this clonotype: The CDR3 end shows no conserved phenylalanine or tryptophan, and so a read error is likely. The DNA is left out, because the CDR3 cannot be placed on it with certainty; the CDR3 is given as TCRdb lists it. This chain joins TRBV12-3 or TRBV12-4 and TRBJ2-3. Counting both end residues, the CDR3 totals 12 amino acids. The CDR3 spells CASSFTTDTQNV.

V is TRBV28 and J is TRBJ2-5; 7 bases are a match to TRBD2. The germline gives CDR1 MDHEN, CDR2 SYDVKM. V lost 7 bases, J lost 4 bases, and 15 bases stayed unmatched. The CDR3 is 16 residues long. The DNA of the CDR3 is TGTGCCAGCAAGACCGGCGGGAGAGGTCCTGGAGAGACCCAGTACTTC. This gives the protein CASKTGGRGPGETQYF. Combining the CDR3 with reference TRBV28 and TRBJ2-5 gives the whole variable domain DVKVTQSSRYLVKRTGEKVFLECVQDMDHENMFWYRQDPGLGLRLIYFSYDVKMKEKGDIPEGYSVSREKKERFSLILESASTNQTSMYLCASKTGGRGPGETQYFGPGTRLLVL.

V is TRBV7-9 and J is TRBJ1-1; a weak D match, TRBD1 (6 bases). CDR3 length: 15 residues. The germline V and J ends were trimmed by 4 bases and 4 bases, with 16 bases remaining between them. The V gene's germline CDR1 is SEHNR and CDR2 FQNEAQ (reference sequence). This chain's CDR3 is CASSSYPQGSTEAFF. The CDR3 DNA follows: TGTGCCAGCAGCTCGTACCCCCAGGGGAGCACTGAAGCTTTCTTT.

This clonotype was seen a handful of times. The chain joins TRBV24-1 to TRBJ2-5, with D unresolved. In germline, CDR1 is KGHDR, CDR2 SFDVKD. CDR3 length: 13 amino acids. V was pared by 6 bases and J by 1 base, with 8 bases between. CDR3 bases: TGTGCCACCAGTCGACCGTCCCAAGAGACCCAGTACTTC. Translating it yields CATSRPSQETQYF.

This chain uses TRBV29-1 with TRBJ2-2; D perhaps matches TRBD1 (5 bases). CDR3 size: 13 residues. The V and J ends lost 5 bases and 1 base respectively, with 8 bases between them. Germline CDR1 reads SQVTM; CDR2 reads ANQGSEA. The DNA for the CDR3 is TGCAGCGTTTATACAGGGAACACCGGGGAGCTGTTTTTT. It translates to CSVYTGNTGELFF.

Comment on this clonotype: Without the conserved terminal phenylalanine or tryptophan, this CDR3 likely stems from a read error. The genes are TRBV11-3 and TRBJ2-1; D is unclear. This CDR3 spans 14 amino acids. Germline assignment: CDR1 SGHNT and CDR2 YENEEA. V shed 2 bases and J shed 6 bases, with 11 bases lying between them. CDR3 coding DNA: TGTGCCAGCAGCTTACAGTGGAAGGGCAATGAGCAGTTCTCC. Encoded protein: CASSLQWKGNEQFS.

This chain connects TRBV7-9 to TRBJ2-7; maybe TRBD1 (6 bases). Germline CDR1 SEHNR, CDR2 FQNEAQ (reference sequence). The CDR3 has 14 amino acids. The V end lost 2 bases, the J end lost 5 bases, and 13 bases lay between the germline ends. The CDR3: CASSLSEQGHEQYF. The CDR3 nucleotides are TGTGCCAGCAGCTTATCAGAACAGGGCCACGAGCAGTACTTC.

V is TRBV2 and J is TRBJ2-7; TRBD2 matches at 8 bases. The germline CDR1 and CDR2 sequences are SNHLY and FYNNEI. This CDR3 contains 13 residues. The ends lost 8 bases at V and 6 bases at J; junction bases unmatched: 9. The CDR3 sequence is CASSPGLGFEQYF. The CDR3 DNA sequence: TGTGCCAGCTCCCCGGGACTAGGGTTCGAGCAGTACTTC.

This clonotype appeared a single time. Here the CDR3 reads CARTRTGSNYGYTF. DNA of the CDR3: TGTGCCAGGACTCGGACAGGTTCTAACTATGGCTACACCTTC. V gene TRBV6-1 combines with J gene TRBJ1-2, with TRBD1 identical over 7 bases. After removal of 9 bases from V and 0 bases from J, the junction contained 7 bases not matched to a gene. This CDR3 spans 14 amino acids. CDR1 is MNHNS, CDR2 SASEGT, per germline.